What follows describes a single TCR beta chain. The entry originates in a study of T cell responses to AZD1222 COVID-19 vaccine. The protocol was immunoSEQ multiplex PCR, while the TCRdb copy is restricted to in-frame clones and leaves out a portion. The table lists 100,000 to 150,000 clones, around 85% of them singletons, with around 1.6% in the top ten. CDR1 and CDR2 from the germline V gene are KGHDR and SFDVKD. J was trimmed by 4 bases and V by 5 bases; bases with no gene match: 8. The CDR3 consists of 15 residues. This rearrangement joins TRBV24-1 to TRBJ2-5, with 8 bases lining up with TRBD2. This receptor was obtained from an adult in good health. The starting material was peripheral blood, obtained on day 0 of AZD1222 vaccination. CDR3 loop: CATSALLAGGETQYF. CDR3 DNA: TGTGCCACCAGTGCCCTTCTAGCGGGCGGAGAGACCCAGTACTTC.